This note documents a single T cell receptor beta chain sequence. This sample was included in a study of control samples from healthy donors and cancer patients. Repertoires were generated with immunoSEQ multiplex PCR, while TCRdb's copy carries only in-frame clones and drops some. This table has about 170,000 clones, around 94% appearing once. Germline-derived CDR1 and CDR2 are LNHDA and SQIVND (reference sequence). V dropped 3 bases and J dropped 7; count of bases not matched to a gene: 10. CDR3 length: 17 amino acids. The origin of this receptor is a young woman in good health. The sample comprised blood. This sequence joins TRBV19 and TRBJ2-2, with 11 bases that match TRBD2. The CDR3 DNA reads TGTGCCAGTAGTATCCTACTAGCGGGGGCGCTTGACGGGGAGCTGTTTTTT. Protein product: CASSILLAGALDGELFF.